Listed below are T cell receptor beta chains from one sample, sequenced in a study of blood T cell repertoires in COVID-19. Sequencing used immunoSEQ multiplex PCR; TCRdb keeps in-frame clones, though not all of them. This table holds about 420,000 clones, about 87% found once. Specimen: peripheral blood. These receptors came from a man aged 18-30 years with COVID-19, enrolled during active disease. The CDR3 runs from the conserved cysteine through the conserved F or W. D genes are given only for firm matches. Size is stated for part of the rows, as once, few or many counts, or as a class when the clone is expanded.

>TRBD2|TRBJ2-2|TRBV19|.
TGTGCCAGTAGTATCTACGGGGCTAGCGGGGGGACCGGGGAGCTGTTTTTT
CASSIYGASGGTGELFF
>.|TRBJ2-7|TRBV7-3|many
TGTGCCAGCAGCTTAAATCTAAATAGCGAGCAGTACTTC
CASSLNLNSEQYF
>TRBD1|TRBJ1-2|TRBV13|.
TGTGCCAGCAGTATTCCGGGACAGGGGCAAACAAACTTC
CASSIPGQGQTNF
>TRBD1|TRBJ1-4|TRBV27|.
TGTGCCAGCAGTTTATTCCACAGGGGAGTGGACGGAACTAATGAAAAACTGTTTTTT
CASSLFHRGVDGTNEKLFF
>.|TRBJ2-1|TRBV2|.
TGTGCCAGCAGAATGGTGGGGGGGGCCCACAATGAGCAGTTCTTC
CASRMVGGAHNEQFF
>TRBD2|TRBJ2-2|TRBV6-2/TRBV6-3|once
TGTGCCAGCAGTTACTGGACTAGCGGGAAAAACACCGGGGAGCTGTTTTTT
CASSYWTSGKNTGELFF
>.|TRBJ1-1|TRBV6-5|.
TGTGCCAGCAGTTTGCGGGTCTCCTGGGTGAACACTGAAGCTTTCTTT
CASSLRVSWVNTEAFF
>.|TRBJ1-1|TRBV30|.
TGTGCCTGGAGTACCAGCGGCACTGAAGCTTTCTTT
CAWSTSGTEAFF
>.|TRBJ2-5|TRBV7-9|.
TGTGCCAGCAGCTTAGCAGGGACTCAAGAGACCCAGTACTTC
CASSLAGTQETQYF
>.|TRBJ1-1|TRBV6-5|.
TGTGCCAGCACCACGGACACCACTGAAGCTTTCTTT
CASTTDTTEAFF
>.|TRBJ2-1|TRBV2|.
TGTGCCAGCAGTATAGGACAGAGCTCCTACAATGAGCAGTTCTTC
CASSIGQSSYNEQFF
>.|TRBJ2-7|TRBV7-9|.
TGTGCCAGCAGCCTTACAGAACACTACGAGCAGTACTTC
CASSLTEHYEQYF
>.|TRBJ2-6|TRBV6-5|.
TGTGCCAGCAGTTACGTCAGGGCTGGGGCCAACGTCCTGACTTTC
CASSYVRAGANVLTF
>TRBD1|TRBJ1-2|TRBV2|.
TGTGCCAGCAGTGACCAGGGGACAGGGATCTATGGCTACACCTTC
CASSDQGTGIYGYTF
>TRBD1|TRBJ2-7|TRBV5-1|.
TGCGCCAGCAGCTGGACAGGGGGGAAGAACGAGCAGTACTTC
CASSWTGGKNEQYF
>.|TRBJ1-5|TRBV20-1|.
TGCAGTGCTAGTCTTTTCCGGGACACCATCAATCAGCCCCAGCATTTT
CSASLFRDTINQPQHF
>.|TRBJ2-5|TRBV14|.
TGTGCCAGCAGCCCTCTAACAGGGACCGTGGAGACCCAGTACTTC
CASSPLTGTVETQYF
>TRBD1|TRBJ1-3|TRBV5-1|.
TGCGCCAGCAGCTCGACAGGGGGCTCTGGAAACACCATATATTTT
CASSSTGGSGNTIYF
>.|TRBJ2-3|TRBV27|.
TGTGCCAGCAGTTACGGAAACAGGATAAATACGCAGTATTTT
CASSYGNRINTQYF
>.|TRBJ1-3|TRBV7-9|.
TGTGCCAGCAGCTTTGCGAGCTCTGGAAACACCATATATTTT
CASSFASSGNTIYF
>.|TRBJ2-7|TRBV11-2|.
TGTGCCAGCAGCGGTGGGGGCCCCCCCTACGAGCAGTACTTC
CASSGGGPPYEQYF
>.|TRBJ1-2|TRBV6-5|.
TGTGCCAGCAGTTACCAGGGGAACGGCTATGGCTACACCTTC
CASSYQGNGYGYTF
>.|TRBJ2-7|TRBV5-1|.
TGCGCCAGCAGCTTGGGAGGAGGGAGCGACGAGCAGTACTTC
CASSLGGGSDEQYF
>.|TRBJ1-2|TRBV6-5|.
TGTGCCAGCAGTCCAGGGGAGTGGGGCTACACCTTC
CASSPGEWGYTF
>TRBD1|TRBJ2-7|TRBV5-1|once
TGCGCCAGCAGCCAGGTACAGGGGGGCGTCTACGAGCAGTACTTC
CASSQVQGGVYEQYF